The clone carrying this TCR beta chain turned up a few times. The source of the sample is a study of blood T cells in healthy people across ages. Primers used in a second PCR of about 7 to 12 cycles were a sample-barcoded 5' primer and a J-beta primer mix. Each CDR3 protein gets one entry after TCRdb re-called the 5' RACE reads with MiXCR. The sample lists 500,000 to 600,000 distinct CDR3 sequences, 27% seen once, with around 18% in the top ten. Germline CDR1 and CDR2: DFQATT and SNEGSKA (reference sequence). This CDR3 is built from 12 residues. V lost 3 bases, J lost 4 bases, and 10 bases lay in between.

Sequencing was performed on blood. The chain recombines TRBV20-1 with TRBJ2-7; either TRBD1 or TRBD2 may fit D (6 bases each). The TCR was taken from a woman in her sixties or seventies in good health. The CDR3 DNA reads as TGCAGTGCTAGCGGGGGCCGGTACGAGCAGTACTTC. Translating gives CSASGGRYEQYF.